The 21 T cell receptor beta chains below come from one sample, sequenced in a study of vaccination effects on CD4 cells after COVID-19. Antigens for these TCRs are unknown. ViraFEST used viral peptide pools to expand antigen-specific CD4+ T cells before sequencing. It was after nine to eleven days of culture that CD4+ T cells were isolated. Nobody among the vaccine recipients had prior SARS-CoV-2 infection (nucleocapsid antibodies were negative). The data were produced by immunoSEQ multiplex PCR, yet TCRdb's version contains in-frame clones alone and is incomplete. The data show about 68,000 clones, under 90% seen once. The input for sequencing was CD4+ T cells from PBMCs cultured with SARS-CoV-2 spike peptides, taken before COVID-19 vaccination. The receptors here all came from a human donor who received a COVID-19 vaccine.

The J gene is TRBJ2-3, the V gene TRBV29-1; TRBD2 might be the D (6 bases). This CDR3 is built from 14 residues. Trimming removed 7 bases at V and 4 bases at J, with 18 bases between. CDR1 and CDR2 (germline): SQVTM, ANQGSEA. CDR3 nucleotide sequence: TGCAGCGCCCGGCAGGGACTCGGGCCAGATACGCAGTATTTT. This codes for CSARQGLGPDTQYF.

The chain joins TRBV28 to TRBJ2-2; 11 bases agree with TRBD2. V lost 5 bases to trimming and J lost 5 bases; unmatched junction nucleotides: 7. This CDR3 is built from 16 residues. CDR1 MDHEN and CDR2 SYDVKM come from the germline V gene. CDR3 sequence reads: CASSPRLAGKTGELFF. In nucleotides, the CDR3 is TGTGCCAGCAGTCCCAGACTAGCGGGGAAAACCGGGGAGCTGTTTTTT.

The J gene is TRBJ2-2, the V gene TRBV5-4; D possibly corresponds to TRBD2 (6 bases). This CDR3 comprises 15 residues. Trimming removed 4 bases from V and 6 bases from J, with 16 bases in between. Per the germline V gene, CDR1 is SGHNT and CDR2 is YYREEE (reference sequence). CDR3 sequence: CASSPGDGGSGELFF. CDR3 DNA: TGTGCCAGCAGCCCTGGGGATGGGGGGTCCGGGGAGCTGTTTTTT.

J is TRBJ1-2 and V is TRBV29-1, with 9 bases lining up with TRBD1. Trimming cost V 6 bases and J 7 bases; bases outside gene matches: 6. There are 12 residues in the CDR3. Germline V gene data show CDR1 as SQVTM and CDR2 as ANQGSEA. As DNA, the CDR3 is TGCAGCGTCGGACAGGGGCTTGCTGGCTACACCTTC. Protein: CSVGQGLAGYTF. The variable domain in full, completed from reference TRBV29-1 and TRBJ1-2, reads SAVISQKPSRDICQRGTSLTIQCQVDSQVTMMFWYRQQPGQSLTLIATANQGSEATYESGFVIDKFPISRPNLTFSTLTVSNMSPEDSSIYLCSVGQGLAGYTFGSGTRLTVV.

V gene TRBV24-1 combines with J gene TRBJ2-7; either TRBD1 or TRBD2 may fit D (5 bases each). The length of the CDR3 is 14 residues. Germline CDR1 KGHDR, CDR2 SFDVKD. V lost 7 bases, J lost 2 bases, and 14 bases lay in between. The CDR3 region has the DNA TGTGCCACCAGCATACGGTCGGGACCCTACGAGCAGTACGTC. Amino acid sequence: CATSIRSGPYEQYV.

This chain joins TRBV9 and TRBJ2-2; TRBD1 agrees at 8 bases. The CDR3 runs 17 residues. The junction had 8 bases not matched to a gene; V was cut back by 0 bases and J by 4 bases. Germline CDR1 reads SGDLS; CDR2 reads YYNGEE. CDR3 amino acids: CASSVGPGQVPTGELFF. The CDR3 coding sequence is TGTGCCAGCAGCGTAGGACCGGGACAGGTTCCCACCGGGGAGCTGTTTTTT.

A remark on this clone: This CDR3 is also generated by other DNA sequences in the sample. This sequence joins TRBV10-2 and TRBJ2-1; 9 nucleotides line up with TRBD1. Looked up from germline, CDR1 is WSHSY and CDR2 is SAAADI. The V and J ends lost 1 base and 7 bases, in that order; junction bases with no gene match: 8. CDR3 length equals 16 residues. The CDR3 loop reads CASSEFYGQGRNEQFF. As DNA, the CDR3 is TGCGCCAGCAGTGAGTTTTATGGACAGGGGCGAAATGAGCAGTTCTTC.

CDR3 in amino acids: CASSLGSPSSYNEQFF. The CDR3 nucleotides are TGTGCCAGCAGCTTGGGTAGTCCGAGCTCCTACAATGAGCAGTTCTTC. The chain combines TRBV7-2 with TRBJ2-1; D is unclear. The ends were cut back, 3 bases at V and 0 bases at J, with 12 bases in the middle. The V gene's germline CDR1 is SGHTA and CDR2 FQGNSA. The CDR3 extends over 16 amino acids.

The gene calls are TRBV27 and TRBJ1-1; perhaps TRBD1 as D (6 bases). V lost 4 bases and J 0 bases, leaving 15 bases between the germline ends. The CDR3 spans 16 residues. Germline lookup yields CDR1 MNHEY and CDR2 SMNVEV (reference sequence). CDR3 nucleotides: TGTGCCAGCAGTTCCCGACAGGAAGCCTTGAACACTGAAGCTTTCTTT. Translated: CASSSRQEALNTEAFF.

Written as DNA, the CDR3 is TGTGCCACCAGTGAACCAGGGGGGCTGGCATACAATGAGCAGTTCTTC. Its translation is CATSEPGGLAYNEQFF. The gene calls are TRBV24-1 and TRBJ2-1, with a weak D call TRBD1 (7 bases). V was clipped by 4 bases and J by 4 bases, with 16 bases between them. The germline V gene has CDR1 KGHDR and CDR2 SFDVKD. This CDR3 has 16 amino acids.

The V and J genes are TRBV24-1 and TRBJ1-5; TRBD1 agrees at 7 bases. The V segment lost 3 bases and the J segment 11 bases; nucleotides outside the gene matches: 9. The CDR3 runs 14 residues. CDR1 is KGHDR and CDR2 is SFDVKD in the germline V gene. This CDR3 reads CATSDRTGQVAQHF. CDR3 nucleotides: TGTGCCACCAGTGATCGGACAGGCCAGGTGGCCCAGCATTTT.

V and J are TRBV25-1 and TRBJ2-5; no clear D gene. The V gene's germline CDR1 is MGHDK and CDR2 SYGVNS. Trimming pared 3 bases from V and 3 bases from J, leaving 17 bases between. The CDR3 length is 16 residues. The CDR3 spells CASSESTPKSKETQYF. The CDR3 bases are TGTGCCAGCAGTGAGTCCACCCCCAAAAGTAAAGAGACCCAGTACTTC.

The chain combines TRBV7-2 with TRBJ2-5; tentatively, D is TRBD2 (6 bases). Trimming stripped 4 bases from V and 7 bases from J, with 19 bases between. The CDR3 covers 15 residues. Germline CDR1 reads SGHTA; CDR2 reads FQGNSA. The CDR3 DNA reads TGTGCCAGCAGCTCTTCTAGCGCCCTCCCGGGGACCCAGTACTTC. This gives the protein CASSSSSALPGTQYF.

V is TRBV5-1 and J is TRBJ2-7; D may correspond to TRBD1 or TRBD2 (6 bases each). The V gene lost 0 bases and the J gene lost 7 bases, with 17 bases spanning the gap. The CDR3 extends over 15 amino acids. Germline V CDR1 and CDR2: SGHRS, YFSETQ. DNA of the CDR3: TGCGCCAGCAGCTTGGATGGGGGGCGCGCGGTGGAGCAGTACGTC. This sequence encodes CASSLDGGRAVEQYV.

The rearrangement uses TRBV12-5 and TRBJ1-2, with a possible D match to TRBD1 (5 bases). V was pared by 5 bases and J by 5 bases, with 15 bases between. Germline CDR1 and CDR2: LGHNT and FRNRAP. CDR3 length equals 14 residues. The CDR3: CASGAPGPLYGYTF. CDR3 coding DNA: TGTGCTAGTGGTGCCCCGGGACCTCTATATGGCTACACCTTC.

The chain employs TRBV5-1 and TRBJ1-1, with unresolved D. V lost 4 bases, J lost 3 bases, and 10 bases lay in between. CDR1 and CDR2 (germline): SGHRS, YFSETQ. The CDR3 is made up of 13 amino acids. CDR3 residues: CASSADGDTEAFF. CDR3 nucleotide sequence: TGCGCCAGCAGCGCCGACGGAGACACTGAAGCTTTCTTT.

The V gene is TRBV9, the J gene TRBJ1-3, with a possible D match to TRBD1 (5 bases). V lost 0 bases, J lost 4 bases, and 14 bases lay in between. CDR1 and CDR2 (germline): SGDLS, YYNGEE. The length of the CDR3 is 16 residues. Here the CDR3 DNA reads TGTGCCAGCAGCGTAGCTTTGGCAGGGCAAGGAAACACCATATATTTT. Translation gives CASSVALAGQGNTIYF.

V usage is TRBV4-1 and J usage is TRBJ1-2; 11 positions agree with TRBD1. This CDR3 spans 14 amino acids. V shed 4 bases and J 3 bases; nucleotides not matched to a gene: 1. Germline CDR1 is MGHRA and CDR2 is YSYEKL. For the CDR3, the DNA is TGCGCCAGCAGCCGGGGACAGGGGGACTATGGCTACACCTTC. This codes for CASSRGQGDYGYTF.

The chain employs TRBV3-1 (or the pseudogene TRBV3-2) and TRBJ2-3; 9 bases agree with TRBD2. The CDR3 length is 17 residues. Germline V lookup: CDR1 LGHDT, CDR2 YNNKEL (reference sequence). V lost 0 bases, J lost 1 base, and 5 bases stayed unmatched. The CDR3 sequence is CASSQDWASGGTDTQYF. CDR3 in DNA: TGTGCCAGCAGCCAAGATTGGGCTAGCGGGGGCACAGATACGCAGTATTTT.

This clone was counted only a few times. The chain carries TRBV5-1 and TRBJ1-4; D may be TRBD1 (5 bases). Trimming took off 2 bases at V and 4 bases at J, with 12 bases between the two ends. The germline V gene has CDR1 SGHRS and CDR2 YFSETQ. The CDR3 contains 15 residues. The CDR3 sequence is CASSFSGRDNEKLFF. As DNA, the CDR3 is TGCGCCAGCAGCTTCTCCGGCAGGGATAATGAAAAACTGTTTTTT.

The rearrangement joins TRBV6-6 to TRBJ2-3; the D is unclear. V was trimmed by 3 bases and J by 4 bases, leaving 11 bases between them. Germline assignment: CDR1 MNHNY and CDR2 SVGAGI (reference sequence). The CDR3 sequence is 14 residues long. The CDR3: CASSYLASPDTQYF. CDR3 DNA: TGTGCCAGCAGTTATTTGGCCAGCCCAGATACGCAGTATTTT.